This TCR beta chain was observed in a study of low-dose radiotherapy and immunotherapy resistance in tumors. Study overall: Across 26 weeks, 13 Gy in total went to Cohort 2, delivered as 1 Gy per fraction every two weeks. Aspirin was taken orally by patients at 300 mg daily for four cycles from cycle 1 day 1.

This clonotype was seen ten or more times. Gene-specific TRAV and TRBV primers were used for first-strand cDNA, covering alpha and beta chains. TCRs underwent approximately 20 PCR cycles of amplification with a constant-region primer and V-primer adapter. TCRdb reanalysed the reads using MiXCR and keeps one entry per CDR3 protein. This sample has some 57,000 distinct CDR3 sequences, with around 25% found just once. The CDR3 extends over 18 amino acids. Trimming took off 3 bases at V and 0 bases at J, with 15 bases between the two ends. The germline gives CDR1 MNHEY, CDR2 SVGEGT. Time point denoted: before trial treatment. Ipilimumab, nivolumab, aspirin, low-dose cyclophosphamide and low-dose radiotherapy were administered to donors. Patients eligible had advanced solid tumors without tumor-infiltrating lymphocytes.

V usage is TRBV6-2 or TRBV6-3 and J usage is TRBJ1-6; D gene ambiguous. This receptor was identified in a male donor with prostate cancer. Sample: PBMCs, taken before treatment. In DNA form, the CDR3 reads TGTGCCAGCAGTTATGACTGGGCGGTTAGCTCCTATAATTCACCCCTCCACTTT. Its protein product is CASSYDWAVSSYNSPLHF.